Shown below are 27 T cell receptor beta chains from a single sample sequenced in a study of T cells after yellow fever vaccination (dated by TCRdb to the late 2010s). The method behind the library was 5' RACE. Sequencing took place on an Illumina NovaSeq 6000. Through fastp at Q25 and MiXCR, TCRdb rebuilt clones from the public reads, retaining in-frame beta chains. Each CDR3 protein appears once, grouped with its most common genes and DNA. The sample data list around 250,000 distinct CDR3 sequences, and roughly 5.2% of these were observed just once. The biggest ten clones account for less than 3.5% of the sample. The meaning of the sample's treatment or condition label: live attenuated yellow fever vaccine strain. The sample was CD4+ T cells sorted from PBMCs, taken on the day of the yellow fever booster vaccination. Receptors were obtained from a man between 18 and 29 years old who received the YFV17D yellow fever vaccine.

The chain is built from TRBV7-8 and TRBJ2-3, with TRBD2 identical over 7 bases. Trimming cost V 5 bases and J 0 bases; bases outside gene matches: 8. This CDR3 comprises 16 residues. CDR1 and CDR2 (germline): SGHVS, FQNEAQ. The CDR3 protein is CASSSGAGLSTDTQYF. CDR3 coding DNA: TGTGCCAGCAGCAGCGGGGCAGGACTAAGCACAGATACGCAGTATTTT.

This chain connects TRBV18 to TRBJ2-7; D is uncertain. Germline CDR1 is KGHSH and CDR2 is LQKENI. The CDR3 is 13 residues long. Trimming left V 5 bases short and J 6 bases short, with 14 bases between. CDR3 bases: TGTGCCAGCTCATCCGGCTTCAGCGCCGAGCAGTACTTC. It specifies CASSSGFSAEQYF.

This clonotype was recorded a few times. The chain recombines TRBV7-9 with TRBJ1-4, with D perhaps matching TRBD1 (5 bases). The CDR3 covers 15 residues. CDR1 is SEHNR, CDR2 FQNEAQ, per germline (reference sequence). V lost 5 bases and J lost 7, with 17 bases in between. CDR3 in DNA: TGTGCCAGCAGCCCTCCCGGGGGAGGTGGTGAAAAACTGTTTTTT. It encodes CASSPPGGGGEKLFF. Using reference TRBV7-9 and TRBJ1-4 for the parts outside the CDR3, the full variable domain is DTGVSQNPRHKITKRGQNVTFRCDPISEHNRLYWYRQTLGQGPEFLTYFQNEAQLEKSRLLSDRFSAERPKGSFSTLEIQRTEQGDSAMYLCASSPPGGGGEKLFFGSGTQLSVL.

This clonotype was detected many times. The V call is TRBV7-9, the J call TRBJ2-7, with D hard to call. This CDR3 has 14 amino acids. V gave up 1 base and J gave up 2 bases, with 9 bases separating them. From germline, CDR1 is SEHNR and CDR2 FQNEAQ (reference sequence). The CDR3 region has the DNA TGTGCCAGCAGCTTAGATCTTTTTACCTACGAGCAGTACTTC. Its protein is CASSLDLFTYEQYF.

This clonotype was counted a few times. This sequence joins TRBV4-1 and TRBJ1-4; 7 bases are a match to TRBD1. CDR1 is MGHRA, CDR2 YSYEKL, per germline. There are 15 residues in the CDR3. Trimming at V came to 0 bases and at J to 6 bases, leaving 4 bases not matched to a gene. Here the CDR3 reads CASSQDRQGYEKLFF. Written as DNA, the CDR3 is TGCGCCAGCAGCCAAGATAGACAGGGATATGAAAAACTGTTTTTT.

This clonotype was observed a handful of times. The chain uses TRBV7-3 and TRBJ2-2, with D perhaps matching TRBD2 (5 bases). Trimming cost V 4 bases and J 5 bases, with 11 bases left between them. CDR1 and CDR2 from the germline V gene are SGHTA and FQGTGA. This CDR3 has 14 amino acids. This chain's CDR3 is CASSSRPGTGELFF. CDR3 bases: TGTGCCAGCAGCTCCCGACCGGGAACCGGGGAGCTGTTTTTT.

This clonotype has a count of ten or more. Here the CDR3 reads CASSLVPGDGGYTF. In nucleotides, the CDR3 is TGTGCCAGCAGCTTAGTCCCAGGGGATGGTGGCTACACCTTC. The chain employs TRBV11-2 and TRBJ1-2; D perhaps matches TRBD1 (6 bases). CDR1 SGHAT and CDR2 FQNNGV come from the germline V gene. The ends were cut back, 1 base at V and 7 bases at J, with 13 bases in the middle. CDR3 length: 14 residues.

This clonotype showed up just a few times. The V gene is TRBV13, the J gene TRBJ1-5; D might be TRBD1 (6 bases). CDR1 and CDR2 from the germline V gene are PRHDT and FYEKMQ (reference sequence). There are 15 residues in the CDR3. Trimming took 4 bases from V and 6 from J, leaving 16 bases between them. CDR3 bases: TGTGCCAGCAGCTCCGCAGGGAAAGGGGGTCAGCCCCAGCATTTT. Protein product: CASSSAGKGGQPQHF.

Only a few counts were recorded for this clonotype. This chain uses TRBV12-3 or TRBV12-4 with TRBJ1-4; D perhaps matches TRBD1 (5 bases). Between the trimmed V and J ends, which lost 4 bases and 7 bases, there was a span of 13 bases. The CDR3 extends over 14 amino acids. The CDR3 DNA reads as TGTGCCAGCAGTTCAGCTCGGCAGGGTGAAAAACTGTTTTTT. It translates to CASSSARQGEKLFF.

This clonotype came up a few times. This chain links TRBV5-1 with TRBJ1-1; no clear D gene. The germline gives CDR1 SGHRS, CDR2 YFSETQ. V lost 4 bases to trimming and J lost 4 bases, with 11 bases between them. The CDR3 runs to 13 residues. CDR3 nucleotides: TGCGCCAGCAGCCCCGCCATTGGCACTGAAGCTTTCTTT. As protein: CASSPAIGTEAFF.

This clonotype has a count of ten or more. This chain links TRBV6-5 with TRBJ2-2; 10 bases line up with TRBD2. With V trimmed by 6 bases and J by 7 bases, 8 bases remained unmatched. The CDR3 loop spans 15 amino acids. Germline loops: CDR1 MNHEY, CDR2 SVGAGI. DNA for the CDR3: TGTGCCAGCAGCCGAGAGCGGGGGGGAGTCGGGGAGCTGTTTTTT. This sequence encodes CASSRERGGVGELFF.

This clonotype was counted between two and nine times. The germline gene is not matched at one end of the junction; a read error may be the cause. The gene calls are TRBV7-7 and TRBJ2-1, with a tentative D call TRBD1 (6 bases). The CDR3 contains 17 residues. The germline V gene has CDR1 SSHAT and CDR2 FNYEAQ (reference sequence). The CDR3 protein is CASSLGGAGPQRDEQFF. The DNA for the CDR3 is TGTGCTAGCAGCTTAGGGGGAGCAGGACCACAGAGGGATGAGCAGTTCTTC.

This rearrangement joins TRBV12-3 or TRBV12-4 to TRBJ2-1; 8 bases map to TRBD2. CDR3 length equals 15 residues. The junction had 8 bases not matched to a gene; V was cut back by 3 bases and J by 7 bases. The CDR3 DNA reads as TGTGCCAGCAGTTTCATCGGGGGGGGCTTGAATGAGCAGTTCTTC. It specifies CASSFIGGGLNEQFF.

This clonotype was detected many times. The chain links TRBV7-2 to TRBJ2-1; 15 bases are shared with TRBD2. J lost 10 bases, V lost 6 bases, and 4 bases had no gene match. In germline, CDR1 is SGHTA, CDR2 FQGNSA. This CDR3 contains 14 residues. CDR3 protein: CASRGLAGGWEQFF. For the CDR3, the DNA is TGTGCCAGCAGGGGACTAGCGGGGGGCTGGGAGCAGTTCTTC.

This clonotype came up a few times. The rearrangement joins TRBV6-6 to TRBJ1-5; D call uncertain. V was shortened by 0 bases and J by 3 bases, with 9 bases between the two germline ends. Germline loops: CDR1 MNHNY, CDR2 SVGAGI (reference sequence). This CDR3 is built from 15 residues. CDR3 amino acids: CASSYSRQINQPQHF. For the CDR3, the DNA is TGTGCCAGCAGTTACTCGCGGCAGATCAATCAGCCCCAGCATTTT.

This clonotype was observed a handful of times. The DNA of the CDR3 is TGTGCCAGCAGTTTAGTCACGCGGGGAAACACCATATATTTT. This codes for CASSLVTRGNTIYF. This chain links TRBV12-3 or TRBV12-4 with TRBJ1-3; no definite D call. The CDR3 loop spans 14 amino acids. Trimming left V 1 base short and J 4 bases short, with 8 bases between.

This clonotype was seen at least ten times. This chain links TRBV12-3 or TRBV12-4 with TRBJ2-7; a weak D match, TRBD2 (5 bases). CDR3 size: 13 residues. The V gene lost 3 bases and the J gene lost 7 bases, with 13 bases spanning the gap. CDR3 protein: CASSFNGRGEQYF. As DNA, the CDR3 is TGTGCCAGCAGTTTTAACGGGCGAGGGGAGCAGTACTTC.

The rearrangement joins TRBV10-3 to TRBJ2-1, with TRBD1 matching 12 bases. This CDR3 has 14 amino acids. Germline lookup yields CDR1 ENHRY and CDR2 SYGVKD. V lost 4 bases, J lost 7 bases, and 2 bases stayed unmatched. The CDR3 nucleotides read TGTGCCATCAGTGCGGGACAGGGGGCAAATGAGCAGTTCTTC. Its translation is CAISAGQGANEQFF.

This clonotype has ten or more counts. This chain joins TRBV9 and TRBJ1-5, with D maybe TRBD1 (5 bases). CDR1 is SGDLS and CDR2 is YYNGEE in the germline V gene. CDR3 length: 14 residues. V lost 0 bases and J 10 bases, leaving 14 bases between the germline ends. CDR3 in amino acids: CASSVEGQGEPQHF. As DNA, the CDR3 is TGTGCCAGCAGCGTAGAGGGTCAGGGCGAACCCCAGCATTTT. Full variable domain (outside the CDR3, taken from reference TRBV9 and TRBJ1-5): DSGVTQTPKHLITATGQRVTLRCSPRSGDLSVYWYQQSLDQGLQFLIQYYNGEERAKGNILERFSAQQFPDLHSELNLSSLELGDSALYFCASSVEGQGEPQHFGDGTRLSIL.

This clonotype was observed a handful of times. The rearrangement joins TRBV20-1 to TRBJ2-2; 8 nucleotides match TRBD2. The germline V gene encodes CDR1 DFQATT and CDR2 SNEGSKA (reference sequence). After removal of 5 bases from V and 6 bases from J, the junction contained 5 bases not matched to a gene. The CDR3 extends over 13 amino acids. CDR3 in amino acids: CSAAKTSAGELFF. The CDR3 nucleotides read TGCAGTGCTGCCAAGACTAGCGCCGGGGAGCTGTTTTTT.

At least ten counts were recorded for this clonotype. CDR3 sequence: CASSRGTGEAFF. The CDR3 DNA reads TGTGCCAGCAGCCGGGGTACGGGCGAAGCTTTCTTT. The chain is built from TRBV7-9 and TRBJ1-1; D not certain. Germline values: CDR1 SEHNR, CDR2 FQNEAQ (reference sequence). Trimming removed 5 bases at V and 8 bases at J, with 12 bases between. This CDR3 comprises 12 residues.

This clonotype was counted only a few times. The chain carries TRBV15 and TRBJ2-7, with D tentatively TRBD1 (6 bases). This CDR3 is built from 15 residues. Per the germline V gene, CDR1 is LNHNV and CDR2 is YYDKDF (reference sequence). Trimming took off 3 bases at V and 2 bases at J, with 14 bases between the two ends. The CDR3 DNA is TGTGCCACCAGCAGCCCGACAGGTCCACCCTACGAGCAGTACTTC. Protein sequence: CATSSPTGPPYEQYF.

CDR3 DNA sequence: TGTGCCAGCAGCCAAGATCTAGGGCAGTCACAAGAGACCCAGTACTTC. Residues: CASSQDLGQSQETQYF. This sequence joins TRBV3-1 and TRBJ2-5; D gene unclear. V lost 0 bases, J lost 2 bases, and 13 bases lay in between. CDR3 length equals 16 residues. The germline V gene encodes CDR1 LGHDT and CDR2 YNNKEL (reference sequence).

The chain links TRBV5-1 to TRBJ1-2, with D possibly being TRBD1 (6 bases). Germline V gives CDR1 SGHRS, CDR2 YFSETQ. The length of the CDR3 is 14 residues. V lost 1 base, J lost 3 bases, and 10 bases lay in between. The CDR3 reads CASSLFSGDYGYTF. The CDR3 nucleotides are TGCGCCAGCAGCTTGTTTTCAGGGGACTATGGCTACACCTTC.

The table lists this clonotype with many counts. CDR3 DNA: TGCAGTGCCCTCAAGGAGACCCAGTACTTC. It is translated as CSALKETQYF. The rearrangement uses TRBV20-1 and TRBJ2-5, with unresolved D. The V end was cut by 6 bases, the J end by 5 bases, with 7 bases between. CDR1 DFQATT and CDR2 SNEGSKA come from the germline V gene (reference sequence). The CDR3 loop spans 10 amino acids.

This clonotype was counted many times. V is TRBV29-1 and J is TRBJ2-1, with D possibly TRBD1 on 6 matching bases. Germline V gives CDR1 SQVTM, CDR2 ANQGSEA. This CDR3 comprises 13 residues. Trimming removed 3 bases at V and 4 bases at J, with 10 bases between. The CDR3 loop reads CSVDWQGYNEQFF. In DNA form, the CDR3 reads TGCAGCGTTGATTGGCAGGGGTACAATGAGCAGTTCTTC.

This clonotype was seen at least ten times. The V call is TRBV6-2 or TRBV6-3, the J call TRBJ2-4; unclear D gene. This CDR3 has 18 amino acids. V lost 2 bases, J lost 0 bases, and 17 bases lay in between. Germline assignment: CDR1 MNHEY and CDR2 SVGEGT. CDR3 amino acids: CASSYASGFPIAKNIQYF. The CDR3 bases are TGTGCCAGCAGTTACGCGTCCGGATTTCCAATAGCCAAAAACATTCAGTACTTC.